The present T cell receptor (beta chain) was sequenced within a study of CXCR3-negative and CXCR3-positive naive CD8 T cells. On the study more broadly: Each library gave roughly 1.5 +/- 0.3 million of around 140 million TRB reads.

UMI-labeled 5' RACE yielded the TRB cDNA libraries. Using the 5' RACE reads, TCRdb records one entry per CDR3 protein without DNA. The sample's table shows 49,000 or so distinct CDR3 sequences. Study-wide results and limits: Naive subsets displayed similar surface CD5, and TCR strength was inferred from TRB CDR3 properties. Unlike memory cells, which differed, naive CXCR3-negative and CXCR3-positive cells had similar TRBV-TRBJ usage. TRB CDR3s of CXCR3-positive naive cells were more hydrophobic than those of CXCR3-negative naive cells.

As regards this clonotype: Its antigen is not known.

This CDR3 has 15 residues. The germline V gene has CDR1 MRHNA and CDR2 SNTAGT. Triplicate sorting captured about 300,000 cells each from every CD8+ T cell subset. The sequencing sample was made of naive CXCR3+ CD8+ T cells from blood. Subset in this sample: CD45RO-CCR7+CD27+CD95- naive CD8+ T cells expressing CXCR3 (TNR3+). The sequence was collected from a human donor in good health. Some clones in this sample may be carry-over from other donors' samples. The chain links TRBV6-4 to TRBJ2-1; TCRdb's D gene call, TRBD2, goes unchecked for lack of DNA. The CDR3 reads CASSDGGNLYNEQFF.